This T cell receptor beta chain originates from a study of cytomegalovirus exposure and HLA in healthy donors. Study-wide points: Being productive about 87% or about 30% of the time was typical of most TCR beta V segments in an earlier analysis. Investigators reported over 150 TCR beta chains as tied to cytomegalovirus. An ancestry cluster, one associated with Asian ancestry, reportedly showed fewer N-insertions than the roughly 700-donor mean in a later analysis.

There are 18 residues in the CDR3. Germline CDR1 and CDR2: MNHNS and SASEGT. The junction had 13 bases not matched to a gene; V was cut back by 2 bases and J by 6 bases. On this clone: Its cognate antigen is unknown.

The PCR used 60 Vbeta and 13 Jbeta primers. As originally analysed: Tens of millions of unique TCR beta chains, roughly 11 million shared, were counted in a later analysis. Profiled with immunoSEQ multiplex PCR; TCRdb holds only in-frame clones, not every one. V and J calls and clone size are copied from that table; D and trimming were computed from the DNA. The table includes 60,000 to 70,000 clones, around three quarters detected once. This clonotype was obtained from a woman in her twenties or thirties in good health and CMV-seronegative. Material for sequencing was PBMCs. The chain carries TRBV6-1 and TRBJ1-5, with 10 nucleotides matching TRBD1. The CDR3 sequence: CASSEFPRQGAISQPQHF. CDR3 nucleotide sequence: TGTGCCAGCAGTGAATTCCCGAGACAGGGGGCGATTTCTCAGCCCCAGCATTTT.